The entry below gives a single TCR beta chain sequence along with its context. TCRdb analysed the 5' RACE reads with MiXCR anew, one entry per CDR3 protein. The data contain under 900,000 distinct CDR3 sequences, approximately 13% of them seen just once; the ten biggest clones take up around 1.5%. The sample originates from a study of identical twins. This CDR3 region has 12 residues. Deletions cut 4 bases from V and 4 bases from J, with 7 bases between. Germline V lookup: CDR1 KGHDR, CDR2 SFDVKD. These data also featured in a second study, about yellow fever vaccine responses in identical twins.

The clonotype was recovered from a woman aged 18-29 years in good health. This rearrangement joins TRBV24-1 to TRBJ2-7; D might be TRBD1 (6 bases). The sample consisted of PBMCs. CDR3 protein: CATSEGAYEQYF. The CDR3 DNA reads TGTGCCACCAGTGAGGGGGCTTACGAGCAGTACTTC.